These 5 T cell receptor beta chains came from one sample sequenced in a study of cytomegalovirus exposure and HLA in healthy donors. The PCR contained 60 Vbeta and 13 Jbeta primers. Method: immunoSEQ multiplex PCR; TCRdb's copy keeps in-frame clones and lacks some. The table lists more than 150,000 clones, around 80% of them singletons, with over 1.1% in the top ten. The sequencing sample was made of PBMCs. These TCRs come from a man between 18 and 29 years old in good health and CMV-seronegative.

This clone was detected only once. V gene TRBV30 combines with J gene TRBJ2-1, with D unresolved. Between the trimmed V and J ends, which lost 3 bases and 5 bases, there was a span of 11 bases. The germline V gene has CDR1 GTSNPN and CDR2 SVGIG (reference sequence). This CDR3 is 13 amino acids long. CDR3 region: CAWSPSVHNEQFF. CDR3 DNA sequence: TGTGCCTGGAGCCCGTCGGTTCACAATGAGCAGTTCTTC.

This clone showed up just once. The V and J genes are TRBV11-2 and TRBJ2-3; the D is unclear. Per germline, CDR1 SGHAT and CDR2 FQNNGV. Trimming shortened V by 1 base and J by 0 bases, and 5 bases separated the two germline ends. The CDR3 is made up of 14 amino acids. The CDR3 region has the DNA TGTGCCAGCAGCTTAGGTGGCAGCACAGATACGCAGTATTTT. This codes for CASSLGGSTDTQYF.

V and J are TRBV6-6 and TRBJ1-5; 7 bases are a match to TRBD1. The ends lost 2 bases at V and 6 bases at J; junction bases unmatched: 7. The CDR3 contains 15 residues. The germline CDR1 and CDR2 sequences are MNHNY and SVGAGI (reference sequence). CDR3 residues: CASSYGQGGAQPQHF. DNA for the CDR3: TGTGCCAGCAGTTACGGTCAGGGGGGCGCTCAGCCCCAGCATTTT.

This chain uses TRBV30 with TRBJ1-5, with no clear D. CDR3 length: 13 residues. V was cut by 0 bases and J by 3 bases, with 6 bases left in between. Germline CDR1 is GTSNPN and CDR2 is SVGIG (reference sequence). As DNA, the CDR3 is TGTGCCTGGAGTGTGGAGCTCAATCAGCCCCAGCATTTT. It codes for CAWSVELNQPQHF.

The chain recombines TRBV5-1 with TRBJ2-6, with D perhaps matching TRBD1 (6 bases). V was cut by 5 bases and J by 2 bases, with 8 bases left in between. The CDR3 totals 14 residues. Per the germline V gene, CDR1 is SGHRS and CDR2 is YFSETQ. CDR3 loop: CASSWDTGANVLTF. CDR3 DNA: TGCGCCAGCAGTTGGGACACTGGGGCCAACGTCCTGACTTTC.